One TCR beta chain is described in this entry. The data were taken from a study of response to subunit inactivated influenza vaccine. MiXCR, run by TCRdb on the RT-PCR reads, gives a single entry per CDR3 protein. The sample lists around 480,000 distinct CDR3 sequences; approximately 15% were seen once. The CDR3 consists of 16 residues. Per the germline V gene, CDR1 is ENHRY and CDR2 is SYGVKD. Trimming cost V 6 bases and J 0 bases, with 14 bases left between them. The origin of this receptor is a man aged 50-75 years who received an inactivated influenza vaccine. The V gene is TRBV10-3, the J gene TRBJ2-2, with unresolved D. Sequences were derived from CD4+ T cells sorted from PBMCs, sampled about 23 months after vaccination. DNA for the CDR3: TGTGCCATCAGGTCTAGGGAAGGCGCGAACACCGGGGAGCTGTTTTTT. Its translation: CAIRSREGANTGELFF.